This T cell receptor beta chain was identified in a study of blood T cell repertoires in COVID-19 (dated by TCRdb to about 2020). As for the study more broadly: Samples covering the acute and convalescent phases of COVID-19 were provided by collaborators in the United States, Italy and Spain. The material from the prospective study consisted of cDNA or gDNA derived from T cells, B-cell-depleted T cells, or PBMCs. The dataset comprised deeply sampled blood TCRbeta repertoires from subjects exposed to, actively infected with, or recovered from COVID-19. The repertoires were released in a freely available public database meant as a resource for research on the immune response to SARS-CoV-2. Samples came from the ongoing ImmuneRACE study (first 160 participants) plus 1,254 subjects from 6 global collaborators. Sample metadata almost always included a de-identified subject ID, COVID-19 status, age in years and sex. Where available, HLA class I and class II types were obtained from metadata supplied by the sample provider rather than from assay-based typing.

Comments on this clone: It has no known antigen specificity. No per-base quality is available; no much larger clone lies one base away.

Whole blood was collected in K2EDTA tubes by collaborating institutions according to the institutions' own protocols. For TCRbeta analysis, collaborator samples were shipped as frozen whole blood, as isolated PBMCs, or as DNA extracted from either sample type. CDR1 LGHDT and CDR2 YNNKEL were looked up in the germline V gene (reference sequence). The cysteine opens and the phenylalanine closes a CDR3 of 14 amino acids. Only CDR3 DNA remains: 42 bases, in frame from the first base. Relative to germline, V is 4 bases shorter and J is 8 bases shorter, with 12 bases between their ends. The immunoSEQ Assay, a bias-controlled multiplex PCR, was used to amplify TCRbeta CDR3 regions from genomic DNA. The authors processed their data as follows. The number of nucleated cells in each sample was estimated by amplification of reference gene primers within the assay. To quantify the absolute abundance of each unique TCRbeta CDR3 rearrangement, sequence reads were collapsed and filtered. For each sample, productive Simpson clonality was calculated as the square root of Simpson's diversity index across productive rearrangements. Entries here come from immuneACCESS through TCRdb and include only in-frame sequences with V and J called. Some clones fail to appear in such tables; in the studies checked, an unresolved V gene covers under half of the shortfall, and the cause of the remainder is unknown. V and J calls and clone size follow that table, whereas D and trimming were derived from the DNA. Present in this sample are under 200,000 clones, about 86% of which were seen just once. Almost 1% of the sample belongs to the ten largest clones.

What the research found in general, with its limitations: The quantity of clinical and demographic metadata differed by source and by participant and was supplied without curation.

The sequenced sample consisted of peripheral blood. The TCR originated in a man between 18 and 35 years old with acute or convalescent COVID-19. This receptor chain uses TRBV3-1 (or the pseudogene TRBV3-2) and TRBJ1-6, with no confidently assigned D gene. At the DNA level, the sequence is TGTGCCAGCAGCCTCCAGGCTCGTGATTCACCCCTCCACTTT. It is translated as CASSLQARDSPLHF.